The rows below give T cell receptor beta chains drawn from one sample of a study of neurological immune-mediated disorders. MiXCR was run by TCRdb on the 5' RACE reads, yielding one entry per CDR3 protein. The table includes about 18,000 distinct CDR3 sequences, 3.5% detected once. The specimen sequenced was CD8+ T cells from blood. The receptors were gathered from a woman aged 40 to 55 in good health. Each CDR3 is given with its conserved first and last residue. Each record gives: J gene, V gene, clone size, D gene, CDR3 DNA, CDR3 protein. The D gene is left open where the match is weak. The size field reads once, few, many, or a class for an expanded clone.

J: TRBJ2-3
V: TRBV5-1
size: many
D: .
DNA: TGCGCCAGCAGAAGTCGGGATGGGGTAGATACGCAGTATTTT
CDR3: CASRSRDGVDTQYF

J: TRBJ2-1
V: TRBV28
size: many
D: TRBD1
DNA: TGTGCCAGCAGTTTATATGGGACAGGTGTTTACAATGAGCAGTTCTTC
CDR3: CASSLYGTGVYNEQFF

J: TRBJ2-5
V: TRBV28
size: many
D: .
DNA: TGTGCCAGCAGTTTAAGTACGTTTGCAGGGCAAGAGACCCAGTACTTC
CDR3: CASSLSTFAGQETQYF

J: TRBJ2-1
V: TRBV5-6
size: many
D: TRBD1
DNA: TGTGCCAGCAGCTTGCCCACGGGACAGGGATCAGATGAGCAGTTCTTC
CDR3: CASSLPTGQGSDEQFF

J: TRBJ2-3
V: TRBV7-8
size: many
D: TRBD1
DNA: TGTGCCAGCAGCTTAAGCCGAACAGGGGTGGAGTATTTT
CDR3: CASSLSRTGVEYF

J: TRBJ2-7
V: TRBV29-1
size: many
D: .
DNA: TGCAGCGTTGGTCCGTCCTACGAGCAGTACTTC
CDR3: CSVGPSYEQYF

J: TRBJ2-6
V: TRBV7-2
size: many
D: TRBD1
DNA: TGTGCCAGCAGCCCCCGGGCGGGACAGGGTTATAGTGGGGCCAACGTCCTGACTTTC
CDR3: CASSPRAGQGYSGANVLTF

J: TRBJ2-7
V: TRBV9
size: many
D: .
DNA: TGTGCCAGCAGCGTAGGTGCAGGGGAAAACTACGAGCAGTACTTC
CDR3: CASSVGAGENYEQYF

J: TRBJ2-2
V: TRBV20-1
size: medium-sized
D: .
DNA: TGCAGTGCTAGAGCGGGCAGGGGGGACGCCGGGGAGCTGTTTTTT
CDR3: CSARAGRGDAGELFF

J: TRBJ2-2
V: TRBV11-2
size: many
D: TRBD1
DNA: TGTGCCAGCAGCCTCATCGGACAGGGGAAGGGGGAGCTGTTTTTT
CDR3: CASSLIGQGKGELFF

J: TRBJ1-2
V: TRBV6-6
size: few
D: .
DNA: TGTGCCAGCAGTTACAGGGAGGACTATGGCTACACCTTC
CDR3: CASSYREDYGYTF

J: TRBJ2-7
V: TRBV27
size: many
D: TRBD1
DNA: TGTGCCAGCAGTTTAAGGGACAGTTTATTTGAGCAGTACTTC
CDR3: CASSLRDSLFEQYF